Below, 5 T cell receptor beta chains from the same sample are listed, as sequenced in a study of cytomegalovirus exposure and HLA in healthy donors. Clones were read by immunoSEQ multiplex PCR, and TCRdb kept only the in-frame ones, dropping some. The sample has around 400,000 clones; roughly 89% are singletons. The sample comprised PBMCs. All receptors derive from a woman younger than 30 in good health and CMV-seronegative.

The chain is built from TRBV10-3 and TRBJ2-7; the match to TRBD2 covers 8 bases. Germline V gives CDR1 ENHRY, CDR2 SYGVKD. The CDR3 runs to 11 residues. V dropped 4 bases and J dropped 7; count of bases not matched to a gene: 0. This chain's CDR3 is CAISAGGEQYF. CDR3 nucleotide sequence: TGTGCCATCAGTGCGGGAGGGGAGCAGTACTTC.

The rearrangement links TRBV2 to TRBJ2-7, with D perhaps matching TRBD2 (7 bases). The germline V gene has CDR1 SNHLY and CDR2 FYNNEI. The CDR3 length is 17 residues. The V end lost 2 bases, the J end lost 0 bases, and 17 bases lay between the germline ends. The CDR3 DNA is TGTGCCAGCAGTGAAAGGTTTCGCGGGGGCAGCTCCTACGAGCAGTACTTC. This gives the protein CASSERFRGGSSYEQYF.

The chain uses TRBV5-4 and TRBJ2-5, with TRBD1 identical over 12 bases. The germline gives CDR1 SGHNT, CDR2 YYREEE (reference sequence). This CDR3 has 15 amino acids. Trimming took 5 bases from V and 5 from J; bases not matched to a gene: 7. The CDR3 DNA reads as TGTGCCAGCAGTCCCGGGACAGGGGGCGCGGAGACCCAGTACTTC. It is translated as CASSPGTGGAETQYF.

V usage is TRBV25-1 and J usage is TRBJ2-5; a possible D gene is TRBD2 (6 bases). Germline loops: CDR1 MGHDK, CDR2 SYGVNS. The CDR3 loop spans 16 amino acids. The V end was cut by 1 base, the J end by 2 bases, with 14 bases between. The CDR3 region is CASSESRDPLQETQYF. The DNA of the CDR3 is TGTGCCAGCAGTGAATCGCGGGATCCTTTGCAAGAGACCCAGTACTTC.

The chain couples TRBV4-1 to TRBJ1-4; D gene unclear. CDR3 length: 15 residues. The V and J ends lost 4 bases and 3 bases respectively, with 12 bases between them. CDR1 is MGHRA, CDR2 YSYEKL, per germline. The CDR3 is CASSPLAVSNEKLFF. The CDR3 nucleotides are TGCGCCAGCAGCCCATTGGCTGTTTCTAATGAAAAACTGTTTTTT.